This TCR beta chain was recovered during a study of cytomegalovirus exposure and HLA in healthy donors. About the study: Researchers found that approximately 80% of over 350 genotyped donors fell within the Caucasian-associated ancestry cluster. Findings and limits, study-wide: Previous analysis showed most TCR beta V segments were productive about 87% or about 30% of the time. Three CMV-associated chains proved CMV antigen-specific in vitro.

The CDR3 extends over 14 amino acids. In germline, CDR1 is MNHEY, CDR2 SMNVEV (reference sequence). Deletions cut 4 bases from V and 0 bases from J, with 6 bases between. In regard to this clone: Its antigen is as yet unknown.

PCR was performed using 60 Vbeta and 13 Jbeta primers. Libraries were prepared by immunoSEQ multiplex PCR; TCRdb keeps only in-frame clonotypes and omits some of them. The data hold some 190,000 clones, with about 86% observed a single time. The sequence derives from a man between 40 and 49 years old in good health and CMV-seropositive. Sequenced input: PBMCs. The gene calls are TRBV27 and TRBJ1-4, with unresolved D. CDR3: CASSSGSTNEKLFF. As DNA, the CDR3 is TGTGCCAGCAGTTCAGGTTCAACTAATGAAAAACTGTTTTTT. The full variable domain, in which reference TRBV27 and TRBJ1-4 provide the parts outside the CDR3, is EAQVTQNPRYLITVTGKKLTVTCSQNMNHEYMSWYRQDPGLGLRQIYYSMNVEVTDKGDVPEGYKVSRKEKRNFPLILESPSPNQTSLYFCASSSGSTNEKLFFGSGTQLSVL.